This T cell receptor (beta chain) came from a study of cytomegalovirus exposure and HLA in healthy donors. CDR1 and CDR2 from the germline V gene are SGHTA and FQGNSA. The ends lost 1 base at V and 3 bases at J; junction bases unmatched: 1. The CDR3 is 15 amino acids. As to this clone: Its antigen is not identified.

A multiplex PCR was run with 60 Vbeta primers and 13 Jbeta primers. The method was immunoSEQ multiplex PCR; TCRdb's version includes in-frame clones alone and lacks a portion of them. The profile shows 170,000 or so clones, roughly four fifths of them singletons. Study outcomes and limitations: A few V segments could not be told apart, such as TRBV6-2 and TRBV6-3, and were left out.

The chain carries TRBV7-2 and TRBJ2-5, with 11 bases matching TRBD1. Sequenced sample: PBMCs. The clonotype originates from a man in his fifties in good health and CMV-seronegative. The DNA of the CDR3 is TGTGCCAGCAGCTTAGGGGACAGGGGGGAAGAGACCCAGTACTTC. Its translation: CASSLGDRGEETQYF.